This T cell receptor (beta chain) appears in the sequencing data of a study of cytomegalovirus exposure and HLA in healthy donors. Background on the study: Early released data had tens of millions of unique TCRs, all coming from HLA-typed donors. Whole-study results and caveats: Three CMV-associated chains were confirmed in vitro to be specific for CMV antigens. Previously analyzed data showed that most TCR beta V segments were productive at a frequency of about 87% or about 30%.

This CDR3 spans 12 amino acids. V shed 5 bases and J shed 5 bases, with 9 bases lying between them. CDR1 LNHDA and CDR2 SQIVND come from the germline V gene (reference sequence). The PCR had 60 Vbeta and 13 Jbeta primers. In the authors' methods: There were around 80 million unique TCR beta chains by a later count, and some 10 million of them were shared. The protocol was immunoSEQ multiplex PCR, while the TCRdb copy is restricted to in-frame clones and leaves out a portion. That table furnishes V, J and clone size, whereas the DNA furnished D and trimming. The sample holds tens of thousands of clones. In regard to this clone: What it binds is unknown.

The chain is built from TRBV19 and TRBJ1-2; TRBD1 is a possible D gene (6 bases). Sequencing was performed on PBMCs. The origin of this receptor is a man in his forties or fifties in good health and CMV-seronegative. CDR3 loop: CASSFGQYGYTF. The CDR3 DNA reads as TGTGCCAGTAGTTTCGGACAGTATGGCTACACCTTC.